The clone carrying this TCR beta chain came up many times. The antigen remains undetermined. V was clipped by 1 base and J by 2 bases; unmatched bases: 6. In germline, CDR1 is SGHRS, CDR2 YFSETQ. The CDR3 consists of 17 residues. This specimen belongs to a study of CD8 T cells in ankylosing spondylitis. Overall study findings and caveats: It appeared that ankylosing spondylitis blood was characterized by a TCR beta motif of several highly homologous variants. Disease-linked clones reportedly concentrated significantly in matched ankylosing spondylitis synovial fluid.

TCRdb processed the 5' RACE reads anew with MiXCR; each CDR3 protein has one entry. The sample includes about 540,000 distinct CDR3 sequences, about 12% of them seen just once. Sample: blood, either unsorted or a sorted T cell fraction (not recorded which). This chain links TRBV5-1 with TRBJ2-2, with 9 bases matching TRBD1. The TCR sequence derives from a male donor with ankylosing spondylitis. Here the CDR3 DNA reads TGCGCCAGCAGCTTGTTCGGGACAGGGAGTAACACCGGGGAGCTGTTTTTT. Translated: CASSLFGTGSNTGELFF.